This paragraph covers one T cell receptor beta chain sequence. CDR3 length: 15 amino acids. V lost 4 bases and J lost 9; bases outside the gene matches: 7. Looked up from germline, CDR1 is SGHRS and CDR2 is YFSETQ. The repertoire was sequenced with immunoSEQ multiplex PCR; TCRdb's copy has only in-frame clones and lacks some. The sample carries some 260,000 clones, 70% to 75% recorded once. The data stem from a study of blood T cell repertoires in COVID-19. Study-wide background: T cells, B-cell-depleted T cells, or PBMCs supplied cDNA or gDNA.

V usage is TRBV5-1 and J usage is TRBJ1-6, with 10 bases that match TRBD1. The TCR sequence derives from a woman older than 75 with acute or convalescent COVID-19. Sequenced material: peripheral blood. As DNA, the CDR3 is TGCGCCAGCAGCCTTGGACAGGGGGTGAGTTCACCCCTCCACTTT. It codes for CASSLGQGVSSPLHF.